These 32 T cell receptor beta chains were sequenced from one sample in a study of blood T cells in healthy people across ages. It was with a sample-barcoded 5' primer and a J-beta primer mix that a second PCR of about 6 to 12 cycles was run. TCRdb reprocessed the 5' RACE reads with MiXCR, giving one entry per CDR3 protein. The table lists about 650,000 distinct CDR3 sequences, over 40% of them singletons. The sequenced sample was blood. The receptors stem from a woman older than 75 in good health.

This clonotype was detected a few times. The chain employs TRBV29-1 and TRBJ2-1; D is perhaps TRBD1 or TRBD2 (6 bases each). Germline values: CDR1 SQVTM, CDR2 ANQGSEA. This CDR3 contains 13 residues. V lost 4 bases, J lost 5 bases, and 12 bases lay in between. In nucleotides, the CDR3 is TGCAGCGTTGGGGCTAGGGGGGACAATGAGCAGTTCTTC. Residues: CSVGARGDNEQFF.

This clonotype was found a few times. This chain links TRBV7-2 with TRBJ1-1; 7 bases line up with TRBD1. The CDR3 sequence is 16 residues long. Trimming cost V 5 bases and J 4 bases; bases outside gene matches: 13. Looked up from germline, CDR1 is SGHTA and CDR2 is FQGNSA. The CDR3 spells CASSRATGSFGTEAFF. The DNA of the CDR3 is TGTGCCAGCAGCCGCGCGACAGGGAGCTTTGGCACTGAAGCTTTCTTT.

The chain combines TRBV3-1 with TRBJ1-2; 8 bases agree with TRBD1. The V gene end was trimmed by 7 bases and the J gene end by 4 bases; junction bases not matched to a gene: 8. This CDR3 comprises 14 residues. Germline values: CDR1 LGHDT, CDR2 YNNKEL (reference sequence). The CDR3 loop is CASTPGGESYGYTF. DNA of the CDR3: TGTGCCAGCACACCAGGGGGCGAAAGCTATGGCTACACCTTC.

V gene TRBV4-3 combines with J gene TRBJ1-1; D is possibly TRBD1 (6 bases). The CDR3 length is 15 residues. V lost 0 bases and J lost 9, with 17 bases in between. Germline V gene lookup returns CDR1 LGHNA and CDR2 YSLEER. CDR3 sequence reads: CASSQELTTGSKAFF. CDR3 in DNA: TGCGCCAGCAGCCAAGAATTGACGACAGGATCGAAAGCTTTCTTT.

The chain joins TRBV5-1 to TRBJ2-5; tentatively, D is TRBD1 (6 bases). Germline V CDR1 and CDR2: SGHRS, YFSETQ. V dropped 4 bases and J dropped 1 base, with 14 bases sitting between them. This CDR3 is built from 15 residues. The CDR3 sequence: CASSMTGTLQETQYF. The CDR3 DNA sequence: TGCGCCAGCAGCATGACCGGGACACTCCAAGAGACCCAGTACTTC. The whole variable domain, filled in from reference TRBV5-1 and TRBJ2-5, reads KAGVTQTPRYLIKTRGQQVTLSCSPISGHRSVSWYQQTPGQGLQFLFEYFSETQRNKGNFPGRFSGRQFSNSRSEMNVSTLELGDSALYLCASSMTGTLQETQYFGPGTRLLVL.

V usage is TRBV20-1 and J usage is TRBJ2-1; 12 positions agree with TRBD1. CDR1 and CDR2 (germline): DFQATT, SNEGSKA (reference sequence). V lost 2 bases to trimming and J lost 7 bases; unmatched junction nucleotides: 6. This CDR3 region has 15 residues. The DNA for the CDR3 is TGCAGTGCTAGATCTCCGGGACAGGGGGCTAATGAGCAGTTCTTC. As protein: CSARSPGQGANEQFF.

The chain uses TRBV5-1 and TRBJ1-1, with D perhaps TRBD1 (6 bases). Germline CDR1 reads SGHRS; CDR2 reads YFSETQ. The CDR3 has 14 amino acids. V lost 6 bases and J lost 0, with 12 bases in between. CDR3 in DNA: TGCGCCAGCACTTTGGACAGCTTGAACACTGAAGCTTTCTTT. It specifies CASTLDSLNTEAFF.

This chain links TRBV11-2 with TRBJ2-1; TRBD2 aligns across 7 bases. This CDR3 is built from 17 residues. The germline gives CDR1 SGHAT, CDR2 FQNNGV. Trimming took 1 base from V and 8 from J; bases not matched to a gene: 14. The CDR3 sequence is CASSLVRGSGSRDEQFF. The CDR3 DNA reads TGTGCCAGCAGCTTAGTTCGCGGGAGTGGGTCCCGTGATGAGCAGTTCTTC.

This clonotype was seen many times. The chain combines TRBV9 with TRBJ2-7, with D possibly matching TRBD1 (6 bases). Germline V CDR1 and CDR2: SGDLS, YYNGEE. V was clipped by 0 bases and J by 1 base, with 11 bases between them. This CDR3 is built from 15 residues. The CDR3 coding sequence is TGTGCCAGCAGCGTAGAACAGGGTCCTTCCTACGAGCAGTACTTC. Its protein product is CASSVEQGPSYEQYF.

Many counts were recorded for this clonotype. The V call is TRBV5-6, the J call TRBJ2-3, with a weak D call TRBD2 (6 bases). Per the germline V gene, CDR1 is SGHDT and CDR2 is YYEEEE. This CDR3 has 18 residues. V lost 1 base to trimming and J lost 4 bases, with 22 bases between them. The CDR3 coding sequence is TGTGCCAGCAGCTTGACTAGCCTCGGGAGTTCCCGCCCAGATACGCAGTATTTT. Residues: CASSLTSLGSSRPDTQYF.

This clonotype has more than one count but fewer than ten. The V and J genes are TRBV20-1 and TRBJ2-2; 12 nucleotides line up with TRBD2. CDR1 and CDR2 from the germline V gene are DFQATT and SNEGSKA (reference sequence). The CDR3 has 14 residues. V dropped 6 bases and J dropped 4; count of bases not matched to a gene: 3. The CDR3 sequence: CSATTSGGTGELFF. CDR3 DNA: TGCAGTGCAACGACTAGCGGGGGCACCGGGGAGCTGTTTTTT.

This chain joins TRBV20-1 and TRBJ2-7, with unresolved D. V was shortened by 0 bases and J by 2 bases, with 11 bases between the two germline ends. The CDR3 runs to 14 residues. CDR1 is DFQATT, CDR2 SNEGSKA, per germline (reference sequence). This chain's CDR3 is CSARDRLETYEQYF. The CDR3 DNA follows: TGCAGTGCTAGAGATCGCCTAGAAACCTACGAGCAGTACTTC.

CDR3 DNA sequence: TGCGCCAGCAGCTTGCGGACTAGCGGGGTCAATGAGCAGTACTTC. It encodes CASSLRTSGVNEQYF. The chain employs TRBV5-1 and TRBJ2-5; TRBD2 aligns across 12 bases. CDR3 length equals 15 residues. The V gene end was trimmed by 1 base and the J gene end by 11 bases; junction bases not matched to a gene: 9. Per germline, CDR1 SGHRS and CDR2 YFSETQ. Using reference TRBV5-1 and TRBJ2-5 for the parts outside the CDR3, the full variable domain is KAGVTQTPRYLIKTRGQQVTLSCSPISGHRSVSWYQQTPGQGLQFLFEYFSETQRNKGNFPGRFSGRQFSNSRSEMNVSTLELGDSALYLCASSLRTSGVNEQYFGPGTRLLVL.

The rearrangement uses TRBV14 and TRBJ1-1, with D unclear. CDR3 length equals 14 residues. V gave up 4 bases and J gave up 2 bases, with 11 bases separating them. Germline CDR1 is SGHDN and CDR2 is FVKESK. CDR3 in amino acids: CASSPFWGNTEAFF. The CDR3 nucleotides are TGTGCCAGCAGCCCGTTTTGGGGTAACACTGAAGCTTTCTTT.

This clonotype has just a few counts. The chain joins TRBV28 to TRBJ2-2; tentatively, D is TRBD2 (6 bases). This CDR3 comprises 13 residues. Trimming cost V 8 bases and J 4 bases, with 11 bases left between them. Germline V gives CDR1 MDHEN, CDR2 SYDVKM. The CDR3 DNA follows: TGTGCCAGCGGAGGGCCGGCCACCGGGGAGCTGTTTTTT. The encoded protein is CASGGPATGELFF.

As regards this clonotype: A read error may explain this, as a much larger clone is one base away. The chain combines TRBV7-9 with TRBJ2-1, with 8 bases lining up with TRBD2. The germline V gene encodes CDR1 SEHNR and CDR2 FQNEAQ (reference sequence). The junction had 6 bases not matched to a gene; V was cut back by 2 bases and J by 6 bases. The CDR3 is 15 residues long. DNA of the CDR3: TGTGCCAGCAGCTTACATGACGGGAGGGCCAATGAGCAGTTCTTC. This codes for CASSLHDGRANEQFF.

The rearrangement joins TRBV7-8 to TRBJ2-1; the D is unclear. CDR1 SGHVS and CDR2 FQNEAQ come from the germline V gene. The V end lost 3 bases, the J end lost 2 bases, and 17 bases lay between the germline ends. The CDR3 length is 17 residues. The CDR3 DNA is TGTGCCAGCAGCTTGGGGTTCGGCGGAAGCCCCTACAATGAGCAGTTCTTC. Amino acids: CASSLGFGGSPYNEQFF.

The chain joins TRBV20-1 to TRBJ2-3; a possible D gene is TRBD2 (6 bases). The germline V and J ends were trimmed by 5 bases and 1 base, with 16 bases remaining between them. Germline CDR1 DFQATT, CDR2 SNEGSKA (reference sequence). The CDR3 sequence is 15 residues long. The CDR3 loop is CSAPSLAMGTDTQYF. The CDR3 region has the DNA TGCAGTGCTCCATCGCTAGCGATGGGCACAGATACGCAGTATTTT.

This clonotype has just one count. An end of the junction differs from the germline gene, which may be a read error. CDR3 protein: CACRGGSQEAQYF. CDR3 DNA sequence: TGTGCCTGCAGGGGGGGGTCCCAAGAGGCCCAGTACTTC. The V gene is TRBV6-6, the J gene TRBJ2-5, with D perhaps assigned TRBD1 or TRBD2 (7 bases each). Germline V gives CDR1 MNHNY, CDR2 SVGAGI (reference sequence). The CDR3 contains 13 residues.

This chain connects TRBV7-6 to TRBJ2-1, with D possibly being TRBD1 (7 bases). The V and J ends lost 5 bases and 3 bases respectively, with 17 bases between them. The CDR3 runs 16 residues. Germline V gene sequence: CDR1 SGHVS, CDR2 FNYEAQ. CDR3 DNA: TGTGCCAGCAGCCGACGAGGGGGCGGGAACTACAATGAGCAGTTCTTC. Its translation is CASSRRGGGNYNEQFF.

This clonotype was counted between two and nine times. CDR3: CASSLDADGYTF. DNA for the CDR3: TGCGCCAGCAGCTTGGACGCTGATGGCTACACCTTC. The chain recombines TRBV5-1 with TRBJ1-2, with D hard to call. The germline CDR1 and CDR2 sequences are SGHRS and YFSETQ. The CDR3 spans 12 residues. Trimming pared 0 bases from V and 6 bases from J, leaving 6 bases between.

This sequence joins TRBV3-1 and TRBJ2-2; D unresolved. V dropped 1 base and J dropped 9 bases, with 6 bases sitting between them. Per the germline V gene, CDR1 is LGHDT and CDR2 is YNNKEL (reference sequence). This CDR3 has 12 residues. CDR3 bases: TGTGCCAGCAGCCAAGTACGACGGGAGCTGTTTTTT. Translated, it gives CASSQVRRELFF.

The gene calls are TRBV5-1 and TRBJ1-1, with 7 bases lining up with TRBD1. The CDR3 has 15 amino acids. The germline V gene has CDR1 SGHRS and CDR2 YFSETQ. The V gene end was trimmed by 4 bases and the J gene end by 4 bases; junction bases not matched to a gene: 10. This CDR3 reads CASSPKLQGSTEAFF. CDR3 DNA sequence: TGCGCCAGCAGCCCCAAGCTACAGGGGTCCACTGAAGCTTTCTTT.

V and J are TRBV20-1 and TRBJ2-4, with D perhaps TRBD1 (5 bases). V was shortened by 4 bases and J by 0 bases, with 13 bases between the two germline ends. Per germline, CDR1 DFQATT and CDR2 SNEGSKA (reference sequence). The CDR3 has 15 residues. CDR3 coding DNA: TGCAGTGCTACGGGTGGGCAGGGAGCCAAAAACATTCAGTACTTC. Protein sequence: CSATGGQGAKNIQYF.

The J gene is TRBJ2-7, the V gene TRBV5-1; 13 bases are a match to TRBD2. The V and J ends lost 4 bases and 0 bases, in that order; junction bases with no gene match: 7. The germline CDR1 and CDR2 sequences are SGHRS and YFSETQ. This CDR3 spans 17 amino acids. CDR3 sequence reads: CASSPGGLAGDSYEQYF. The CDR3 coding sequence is TGCGCCAGCAGCCCCGGTGGACTAGCGGGGGACTCCTACGAGCAGTACTTC.

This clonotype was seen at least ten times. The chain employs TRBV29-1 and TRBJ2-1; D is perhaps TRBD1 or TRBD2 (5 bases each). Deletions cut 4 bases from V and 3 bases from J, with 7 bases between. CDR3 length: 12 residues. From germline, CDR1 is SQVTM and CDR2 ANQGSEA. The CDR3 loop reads CSVGDRYNEQFF. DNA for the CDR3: TGCAGCGTTGGGGACCGCTACAATGAGCAGTTCTTC.

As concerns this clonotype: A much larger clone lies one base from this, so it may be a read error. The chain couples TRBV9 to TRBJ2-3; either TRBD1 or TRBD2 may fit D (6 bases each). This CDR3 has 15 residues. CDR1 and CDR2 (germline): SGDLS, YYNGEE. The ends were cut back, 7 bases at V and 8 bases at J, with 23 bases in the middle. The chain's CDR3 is CASGDGGLSGVTQYF. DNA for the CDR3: TGTGCCAGCGGCGATGGGGGGCTGTCAGGGGTTACGCAGTATTTT.

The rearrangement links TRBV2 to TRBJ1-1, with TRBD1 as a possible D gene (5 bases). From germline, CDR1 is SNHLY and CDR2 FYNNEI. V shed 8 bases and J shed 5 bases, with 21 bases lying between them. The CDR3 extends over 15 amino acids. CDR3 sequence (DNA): TGTGCCAGCCACCGGGACTCCGGGGGTGAGACTGAAGCTTTCTTT. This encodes CASHRDSGGETEAFF.

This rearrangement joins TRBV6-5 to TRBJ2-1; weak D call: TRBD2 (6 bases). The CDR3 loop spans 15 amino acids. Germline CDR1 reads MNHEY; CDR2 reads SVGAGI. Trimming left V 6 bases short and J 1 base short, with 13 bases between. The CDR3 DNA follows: TGTGCCAGCAGGCGGGGACGGCTTTCCTACAATGAGCAGTTCTTC. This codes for CASRRGRLSYNEQFF.

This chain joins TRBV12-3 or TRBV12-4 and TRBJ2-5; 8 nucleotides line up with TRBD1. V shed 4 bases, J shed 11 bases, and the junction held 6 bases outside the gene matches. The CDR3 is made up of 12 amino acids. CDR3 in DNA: TGTGCCAGCAGTTACCCAGGGGGCTTGCAGTACTTC. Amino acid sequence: CASSYPGGLQYF.

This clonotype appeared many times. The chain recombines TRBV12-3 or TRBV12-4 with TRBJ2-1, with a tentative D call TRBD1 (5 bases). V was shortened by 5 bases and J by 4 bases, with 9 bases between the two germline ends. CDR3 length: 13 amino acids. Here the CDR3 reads CASSTRVYNEQFF. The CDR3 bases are TGTGCCAGCAGTACCAGGGTTTACAATGAGCAGTTCTTC.

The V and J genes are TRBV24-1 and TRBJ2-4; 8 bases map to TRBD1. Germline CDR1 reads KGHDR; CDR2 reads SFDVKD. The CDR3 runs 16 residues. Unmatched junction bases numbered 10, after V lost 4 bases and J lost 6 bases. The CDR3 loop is CATSDPPGGAGNIQYF. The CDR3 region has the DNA TGTGCCACCAGTGACCCACCAGGGGGCGCGGGAAACATTCAGTACTTC.